Listed below are T cell receptor beta chains from one sample, sequenced in a study of vaccination and CD4 T cells after COVID-19. Via MiXCR, TCRdb re-called the PCR reads, giving one row per CDR3 protein. The profile shows roughly 14,000 distinct CDR3 sequences, approximately 52% of them singletons. These receptors' targets are unknown. Sequenced material: CD4+ T cells from blood, cultured in vitro. The origin of the receptors is a human donor who had recovered from COVID-19. Each CDR3 is given with its conserved first and last residue. The D gene is left open where the match is weak.

V gene | D gene | CDR3 protein
TRBV20-1 | TRBD1 | CSASGTGVYNEQFF
TRBV4-1 | TRBD1 | CASSSTGTGLNSPLHF
TRBV7-8 | . | CASSLVTRQETQYF
TRBV19 | . | CAGGDRDQPQHF
TRBV24-1 | TRBD2 | CATSDRRLAVTDTQYF
TRBV6-1 | . | CASSQGWSNQPQHF
TRBV6-1 | . | CASRTFSGGSLAGELFF
TRBV20-1 | . | CSAETQGGNTDTQYF
TRBV19 | . | CASSRTRGTQYF
TRBV20-1 | . | CSARDTFAGPSNEQYF
TRBV7-9 | TRBD1 | CASSSGTGTHSPLHF
TRBV20-1 | TRBD1 | CSANVETGNYEQYF
TRBV20-1 | TRBD1 | CSASFPGQGMNTEAFF
TRBV7-9 | . | CASSLDARTETQYF
TRBV12-3/TRBV12-4 | . | CASSLVQEAGGYTF
TRBV19 | . | CASNLRVGRSNQPQHF
TRBV10-3 | TRBD1 | CAIDNPGQGTTQYF
TRBV11-2 | . | CASSLGGGKEHF
TRBV2 | TRBD2 | CASSTEIGLAGETQYF
TRBV2 | TRBD2 | CASRASGGLTGELFF
TRBV20-1 | TRBD1 | CSARGATGEFSRTQYF
TRBV6-5 | . | CASSYRPSGGARNTEAFF
TRBV19 | . | CASSMYGAAFF
TRBV12-3/TRBV12-4 | . | CASSMAVRETQYF
TRBV6-1 | . | CASLKGGTDTQYF
TRBV2 | . | CASRPDITEQYF
TRBV2 | . | CASSESSGRSYEQYF
TRBV21-1 | . | CASSKAPTGGTGELFF
TRBV20-1 | TRBD2 | CSAKTNIAGGHTETQYF
TRBV11-2 | . | CASTWGQVNTEAFF
TRBV4-1 | . | CASSQWFRTHEQYF
TRBV4-1 | TRBD2 | CASSRFGLAGSMGGELFF
TRBV11-2 | . | CASSYNTQYF
TRBV2 | . | CASSESGVVSATQYF
TRBV20-1 | TRBD1 | CSANSGTGIRPQHF
TRBV20-1 | TRBD1 | CSALDRENLQETQYF
TRBV7-8 | TRBD1 | CASSLGTGITDTQYF
TRBV5-1 | TRBD1 | CASSFGSTGVGYTF
TRBV6-1 | TRBD1 | CASRRQGAGELFF
TRBV27 | . | CASSLYALTGSRSPLHF
TRBV27 | . | CASRRQSSYEQYF
TRBV7-9 | . | CASRPPAGSGNTIYF
TRBV19 | TRBD1 | CASSQGQGQRIEKLFF
TRBV5-1 | . | CASSLLTTEDGYTF
TRBV7-9 | . | CASSLAPGPRGGRGTGELFF
TRBV7-8 | TRBD2 | CASSLEGLAGNTGELFF
TRBV7-9 | . | CASSLTRDQETQYF
TRBV20-1 | TRBD2 | CSARDQGLATDTQYF
TRBV20-1 | TRBD1 | CSARDSQIGTVATGELFF
TRBV12-3/TRBV12-4 | . | CASSLGRSRDGYTF
TRBV6-1 | . | CASSARGSTDTQYF
TRBV7-2 | TRBD2 | CASSPSLRLAGGGVEQYF
TRBV20-1 | TRBD2 | CSARLAGAKEFF
TRBV2 | . | CASRRGASTDTQYF